Included here is one T cell receptor beta chain sequence, with context. This sample is part of a study of blood T cell repertoires in COVID-19. Sequenced by immunoSEQ multiplex PCR; TCRdb stores in-frame clones only, minus some. This table has over 100,000 clones, approximately 91% appearing once. The CDR3 consists of 18 residues. Per the germline V gene, CDR1 is KGHDR and CDR2 is SFDVKD. Trimming removed 3 bases from V and 0 bases from J; junction bases left unmatched: 10. The material sequenced was peripheral blood. This clonotype was sampled from a young man with acute or convalescent COVID-19. The chain is built from TRBV24-1 and TRBJ2-1, with 7 positions matching TRBD2. CDR3 sequence (DNA): TGTGCCACCAGTGATCGAAGCCAGCTAGCGGCCTCCTACAATGAGCAGTTCTTC. Translating it yields CATSDRSQLAASYNEQFF.